This T cell receptor (beta chain) was sequenced for a study of cytotoxic CD8 clonotypes in ibrutinib-treated CLL. This clone was counted only a few times. Repertoires were generated with immunoSEQ multiplex PCR, while TCRdb's copy carries only in-frame clones and drops some. The table lists some 50,000 clones, around 60% of them singletons. The CDR3 spans 13 residues. CDR1 and CDR2 from the germline V gene are MNHEY and SVGAGI. The V and J ends lost 5 bases and 8 bases respectively, with 15 bases between them. The chain couples TRBV6-5 to TRBJ1-2; TRBD1 is a possible D gene (5 bases). The sample was PBMCs, taken after 24 months of ibrutinib treatment. This TCR was sampled from a human donor with chronic lymphocytic leukemia. The CDR3 nucleotides are TGTGCCAGCAGTCGCGACCCCTACAGGGGCTACACCTTC. This codes for CASSRDPYRGYTF.